The 6 T cell receptor beta chains below were found in one sample sequenced in a study of T cell responses to AZD1222 COVID-19 vaccine. TCRdb keeps only in-frame clones here, not all; method: immunoSEQ multiplex PCR. The table shows around 260,000 clones, with approximately 93% occurring only once. Specimen: peripheral blood, collected on day 0 of AZD1222 vaccination. These receptors all come from an adult in good health.

Written as DNA, the CDR3 is TGTGCCAGCAGTCTCCGGGAGATGACGCGGAATGAGCAGTTCTTC. Translating gives CASSLREMTRNEQFF. This chain links TRBV6-5 with TRBJ2-1, with D possibly matching TRBD2 (6 bases). Trimming shortened V by 5 bases and J by 7 bases, and 18 bases separated the two germline ends. The CDR3 loop spans 15 amino acids. Germline CDR1 reads MNHEY; CDR2 reads SVGAGI.

V gene TRBV28 combines with J gene TRBJ2-3; 9 positions agree with TRBD1. Germline V lookup: CDR1 MDHEN, CDR2 SYDVKM. This CDR3 has 16 residues. The ends lost 4 bases at V and 3 bases at J; junction bases unmatched: 8. The CDR3 DNA reads TGTGCCAGCAGTTCCATCACCGGGACAGGGACAGATACGCAGTATTTT. This gives the protein CASSSITGTGTDTQYF.

The chain couples TRBV9 to TRBJ1-6; TRBD1 might be the D (5 bases). This CDR3 spans 14 amino acids. Trimming shortened V by 0 bases and J by 8 bases, and 9 bases separated the two germline ends. Germline CDR1 reads SGDLS; CDR2 reads YYNGEE. In DNA, the CDR3 is TGTGCCAGCAGCGTAGAAGTGGGGGATTCACCCCTCCACTTT. Translating gives CASSVEVGDSPLHF.

This clone has only a few counts. The chain recombines TRBV12-3 or TRBV12-4 with TRBJ1-2; D is ambiguous. CDR3 length: 13 residues. V lost 1 base and J 4 bases, leaving 7 bases between the germline ends. The CDR3 DNA is TGTGCCAGCAGTTTAGGACCGACCTATGGCTACACCTTC. As protein: CASSLGPTYGYTF.

V is TRBV7-2 and J is TRBJ2-7; no clear D. The CDR3 is 16 residues long. V dropped 6 bases and J dropped 1 base, with 19 bases sitting between them. Germline assignment: CDR1 SGHTA and CDR2 FQGNSA. As DNA, the CDR3 is TGTGCCAGCAGTCCCAGACGTACGTCCCAGTCCTACGAGCAGTACTTC. Residues: CASSPRRTSQSYEQYF. Complete variable domain (other parts from reference TRBV7-2 and TRBJ2-7): GAGVSQSPSNKVTEKGKDVELRCDPISGHTALYWYRQSLGQGLEFLIYFQGNSAPDKSGLPSDRFSAERTGGSVSTLTIQRTQQEDSAVYLCASSPRRTSQSYEQYFGPGTRLTVT.

The table lists this clone with a few counts. The chain combines TRBV15 with TRBJ2-7; D may be TRBD1 or TRBD2 (7 bases each). With 4 bases removed from V and 6 bases from J, the gap between germline ends came to 16 bases. The CDR3 consists of 14 residues. CDR1 is LNHNV and CDR2 is YYDKDF in the germline V gene (reference sequence). In nucleotides, the CDR3 is TGTGCCACCAGCAAAGCGGGACAGCGACGCGAGCAGTACTTC. Its protein product is CATSKAGQRREQYF.